This TCR beta chain came from a study of T cell repertoires in cytomegalovirus infection. About the study: HLA-B-restricted CMV epitopes that are well studied were used alongside recently identified HLA-C-restricted ones. TCR beta signatures that were public indicated CMV infection and matching HLA type.

TCRdb itself ran the reads through MiXCR, one entry per CDR3 protein. The table records 700,000 to 850,000 distinct CDR3 sequences, 30% to 35% of them present only once. Trimming removed 5 bases from V and 4 bases from J; junction bases left unmatched: 7. There are 15 residues in the CDR3. Germline loops: CDR1 SEHNR, CDR2 FQNEAQ (reference sequence). A word on this clonotype: Its target is unknown.

V is TRBV7-9 and J is TRBJ1-1; TRBD1 matches 10 bases. The material sequenced was cultured CD8+ T cells from PBMCs, taken from culture after CMV antigen stimulation. This sequence was found in a human donor in good health (CMV status not recorded). Some clones in this sample may be carry-over from other donors' samples. CDR3: CASSGTGALGTEAFF. In nucleotides, the CDR3 is TGTGCCAGCAGCGGGACAGGGGCGCTGGGCACTGAAGCTTTCTTT.